This T cell receptor (beta chain) was profiled in a study of blood T cell repertoires in COVID-19. The cohort comprised adults aged about 18 to 100 years residing in under 30 US areas. Cohort 3 recovery required two negative PCRs, clearance, or symptom resolution. Germline CDR1 reads SGHDN; CDR2 reads FVKESK. V lost 1 base to trimming and J lost 5 bases, with 12 bases between them. This CDR3 contains 15 residues. Original handling: Estimates of nucleated cell counts were drawn from the amplification of reference gene primers. Assay: immunoSEQ multiplex PCR; the TCRdb copy retains only in-frame clones and omits some. That table gives V, J and clone size, and the DNA gave D and trimming. Found here are approximately 170,000 clones, approximately 80% of them singletons; the top ten hold nearly 8%. This clone showed up just a few times.

The origin of this receptor is a woman in her 50s who had recovered from COVID-19. This chain connects TRBV14 to TRBJ1-5, with D perhaps TRBD1 (6 bases). Specimen: PBMCs or T cells enriched from blood (not recorded which). The CDR3 bases are TGTGCCAGCAGCCAAGCCGGGACATCTCATCAGCCCCAGCATTTT. The encoded protein is CASSQAGTSHQPQHF.